The 23 T cell receptor beta chains below all came from one sample that was sequenced in a study of read filtering for tumor transcriptome and immune sequencing. Molecular barcoded adaptors covering alpha/delta and beta/gamma chains were used on about 0.4 ug RNA. In TCRdb, the reads were re-called with MiXCR into one record per CDR3 protein. The sample yields 62,000 or so distinct CDR3 sequences, roughly 13% seen once. Sequenced material: a population of CD138-negative cells sorted from bone marrow. The receptors derive from a donor over 35 with multiple myeloma.

At least ten counts were recorded for this clonotype. The chain combines TRBV5-1 with TRBJ1-1; D is perhaps TRBD1 (6 bases). CDR3 length equals 12 residues. With 0 bases removed from V and 6 bases from J, the gap between germline ends came to 6 bases. Germline V gene lookup returns CDR1 SGHRS and CDR2 YFSETQ. The CDR3 bases are TGCGCCAGCAGCTTGGAGGGGGCTGAAGCTTTCTTT. As protein: CASSLEGAEAFF.

This clonotype was seen ten or more times. The genes are TRBV12-3 or TRBV12-4 and TRBJ2-5, with D unresolved. The CDR3 is made up of 15 amino acids. With 5 bases removed from V and 1 base from J, the gap between germline ends came to 14 bases. CDR3 in DNA: TGTGCCAGCAGTCCCGGTAGGGCGCCCCAAGAGACCCAGTACTTC. Protein: CASSPGRAPQETQYF.

The CDR3 loop reads CSVEHGQDRYTF. The CDR3 DNA is TGCAGCGTTGAACACGGACAGGACCGCTACACCTTC. The rearrangement links TRBV29-1 to TRBJ1-2, with TRBD1 identical over 7 bases. Trimming removed 2 bases from V and 9 bases from J; junction bases left unmatched: 6. The germline CDR1 and CDR2 sequences are SQVTM and ANQGSEA. The CDR3 runs 12 residues. Together with reference TRBV29-1 and TRBJ1-2, the CDR3 gives the full variable domain: SAVISQKPSRDICQRGTSLTIQCQVDSQVTMMFWYRQQPGQSLTLIATANQGSEATYESGFVIDKFPISRPNLTFSTLTVSNMSPEDSSIYLCSVEHGQDRYTFGSGTRLTVV.

The chain carries TRBV7-6 and TRBJ2-5; D not resolved. V lost 6 bases, J lost 0 bases, and 11 bases lay in between. Germline CDR1 and CDR2: SGHVS and FNYEAQ. This CDR3 has 14 amino acids. CDR3: CASRQTLYQETQYF. In DNA form, the CDR3 reads TGTGCCAGCAGACAAACACTGTACCAAGAGACCCAGTACTTC.

This clonotype was counted many times. The gene calls are TRBV4-3 and TRBJ2-1; 8 bases are a match to TRBD1. After removal of 5 bases from V and 6 bases from J, the junction contained 12 bases not matched to a gene. CDR3 size: 16 residues. CDR1 LGHNA and CDR2 YSLEER come from the germline V gene. The CDR3 DNA reads TGCGCCAGCAGCAACTACCGGGACAGGCTTCTCAATGAGCAGTTCTTC. The encoded protein is CASSNYRDRLLNEQFF.

This clonotype was seen repeatedly, ten times or more. The chain carries TRBV12-5 and TRBJ1-5; no definite D call. Per the germline V gene, CDR1 is LGHNT and CDR2 is FRNRAP. V gave up 6 bases and J gave up 4 bases, with 7 bases separating them. The CDR3 is 12 amino acids. The CDR3: CASGPNNQPQHF. In nucleotides, the CDR3 is TGTGCTAGTGGCCCAAATAATCAGCCCCAGCATTTT.

This clonotype has a count of ten or more. The chain has TRBV7-3 and TRBJ1-1; unclear D gene. CDR1 and CDR2 from the germline V gene are SGHTA and FQGTGA. This CDR3 region has 14 residues. V was clipped by 3 bases and J by 1 base, with 9 bases between them. The CDR3 nucleotides are TGTGCCAGCAGCTTTGGGAACTCGAACACTGAAGCTTTCTTT. This translates into CASSFGNSNTEAFF.

CDR3 residues: CASSLDGAGPSPLHF. Written as DNA, the CDR3 is TGTGCCAGCAGCTTAGATGGGGCAGGGCCTTCACCCCTCCACTTT. V usage is TRBV7-9 and J usage is TRBJ1-6; TRBD1 might be the D (5 bases). Germline assignment: CDR1 SEHNR and CDR2 FQNEAQ (reference sequence). There are 15 residues in the CDR3. V lost 1 base and J lost 9, with 13 bases in between. Together with reference TRBV7-9 and TRBJ1-6, the CDR3 gives the full variable domain: DTGVSQNPRHKITKRGQNVTFRCDPISEHNRLYWYRQTLGQGPEFLTYFQNEAQLEKSRLLSDRFSAERPKGSFSTLEIQRTEQGDSAMYLCASSLDGAGPSPLHFGNGTRLTVT.

This clonotype was seen many times. The CDR3 nucleotides are TGCAGCGTTGAAGATCCAGGACAGGGCGGTACTGAAGCTTTCTTT. Its protein product is CSVEDPGQGGTEAFF. The chain links TRBV29-1 to TRBJ1-1; 8 bases are a match to TRBD1. In germline, CDR1 is SQVTM, CDR2 ANQGSEA. Unmatched junction bases numbered 8, after V lost 0 bases and J lost 5 bases. This CDR3 comprises 15 residues.

This clonotype was counted at least ten times. V and J are TRBV20-1 and TRBJ2-1; tentatively, D is TRBD2 (6 bases). The CDR3 sequence is 15 residues long. Germline V lookup: CDR1 DFQATT, CDR2 SNEGSKA (reference sequence). The V end was cut by 3 bases, the J end by 5 bases, with 17 bases between. The CDR3, as DNA: TGCAGTGCTAGGTATCGCCAGACTAGAAACAATGAGCAGTTCTTC. It codes for CSARYRQTRNNEQFF.

This clonotype was counted ten times or more. V and J are TRBV20-1 and TRBJ2-7, with 9 bases lining up with TRBD2. CDR1 and CDR2 from the germline V gene are DFQATT and SNEGSKA (reference sequence). The J segment lost 7 bases and the V segment lost 3 bases, leaving 10 bases of the junction unmatched. The CDR3 is made up of 14 amino acids. In DNA form, the CDR3 reads TGCAGTGCTAGTAGGGCTAGCGGGACGAAAGAGCAGTACTTC. This codes for CSASRASGTKEQYF.

This clonotype was observed many times. The chain has TRBV28 and TRBJ2-7; D uncertain. Trimming shortened V by 0 bases and J by 1 base, and 7 bases separated the two germline ends. Germline V gene data show CDR1 as MDHEN and CDR2 as SYDVKM. This CDR3 spans 14 amino acids. The CDR3 region has the DNA TGTGCCAGCAGTTTATGGCAATCTTCCTACGAGCAGTACTTC. It encodes CASSLWQSSYEQYF. Based on the CDR3 plus reference TRBV28 and TRBJ2-7, the full variable domain is DVKVTQSSRYLVKRTGEKVFLECVQDMDHENMFWYRQDPGLGLRLIYFSYDVKMKEKGDIPEGYSVSREKKERFSLILESASTNQTSMYLCASSLWQSSYEQYFGPGTRLTVT.

The chain uses TRBV10-2 and TRBJ1-1, with 8 bases matching TRBD1. The CDR3 has 15 amino acids. CDR1 and CDR2 (germline): WSHSY, SAAADI. Unmatched junction bases numbered 4, after V lost 3 bases and J lost 1 base. CDR3 loop: CASSDRDRKNTEAFF. CDR3 DNA: TGCGCCAGCAGTGACCGGGACAGGAAGAACACTGAAGCTTTCTTT.

This clonotype was found many times. This chain uses TRBV2 with TRBJ1-1; a possible D gene is TRBD1 (5 bases). This CDR3 spans 13 amino acids. Trimming removed 2 bases from V and 1 base from J, with 5 bases in between. CDR1 and CDR2 (germline): SNHLY, FYNNEI. CDR3 loop: CASSEQGNTEAFF. The DNA for the CDR3 is TGTGCCAGCAGTGAACAGGGGAACACTGAAGCTTTCTTT.

The chain combines TRBV7-2 with TRBJ2-7; either TRBD1 or TRBD2 may supply D (6 bases each). V was pared by 3 bases and J by 0 bases, with 18 bases between. The CDR3 contains 17 residues. Germline CDR1 and CDR2: SGHTA and FQGNSA. CDR3 nucleotide sequence: TGTGCCAGCAGCTTGGCTGCCGGGGGCTCCAGCTCCTACGAGCAGTACTTC. Protein product: CASSLAAGGSSSYEQYF.

Many counts were recorded for this clonotype. The V call is TRBV12-3 or TRBV12-4, the J call TRBJ1-1; D is undetermined. This CDR3 has 13 amino acids. V was cut by 2 bases and J by 1 base, with 5 bases left in between. In nucleotides, the CDR3 is TGTGCCAGCAGTTTAAGTCAGAACACTGAAGCTTTCTTT. Protein product: CASSLSQNTEAFF.

This clonotype came up many times. The chain couples TRBV5-1 to TRBJ2-7; weak D call: TRBD2 (6 bases). Trimming pared 1 base from V and 2 bases from J, leaving 13 bases between. The CDR3 spans 15 residues. From germline, CDR1 is SGHRS and CDR2 YFSETQ. As DNA, the CDR3 is TGCGCCAGCAGCTTGAGTCCGGGGGTAACCTACGAGCAGTACTTC. Translation gives CASSLSPGVTYEQYF.

This clonotype has a handful of counts. CDR3: CASSFRDSLAFSGNTIYF. The CDR3 nucleotides are TGTGCCAGCAGCTTCCGGGACAGCCTGGCCTTCTCTGGAAACACCATATATTTT. The V call is TRBV5-4, the J call TRBJ1-3; 7 nucleotides agree with TRBD1. V shed 2 bases, J shed 0 bases, and the junction held 11 bases outside the gene matches. The CDR3 length is 18 residues. Germline-derived CDR1 and CDR2 are SGHNT and YYREEE (reference sequence).

This clonotype was observed many times. The CDR3 loop is CSVEESGFGTEAFF. CDR3 nucleotides: TGCAGCGTTGAAGAATCAGGGTTCGGCACTGAAGCTTTCTTT. The J gene is TRBJ1-1, the V gene TRBV29-1, with a possible D match to TRBD1 (5 bases). Trimming cost V 0 bases and J 4 bases, with 12 bases left between them. Germline CDR1 SQVTM, CDR2 ANQGSEA. The CDR3 extends over 14 amino acids.

This clonotype was seen repeatedly, ten times or more. This chain connects TRBV4-3 to TRBJ1-5; 8 nucleotides align to TRBD1. From germline, CDR1 is LGHNA and CDR2 YSLEER. The CDR3 loop spans 17 amino acids. Trimming cost V 0 bases and J 3 bases; bases outside gene matches: 7. The CDR3 loop is CASSQERTGTNNQPQHF. The CDR3 DNA follows: TGCGCCAGCAGCCAAGAGAGGACAGGGACTAACAATCAGCCCCAGCATTTT.

This clonotype showed up many times. The CDR3 sequence: CASSRVRAYNTGELFF. The CDR3 DNA follows: TGTGCCAGCAGCCGAGTCAGGGCCTATAACACCGGGGAGCTGTTTTTT. The V call is TRBV7-9, the J call TRBJ2-2, with D possibly matching TRBD1 (5 bases). The CDR3 is 16 amino acids. CDR1 and CDR2 (germline): SEHNR, FQNEAQ (reference sequence). The V gene lost 5 bases and the J gene lost 2 bases, with 15 bases spanning the gap. Drawing the rest from reference TRBV7-9 and TRBJ2-2, the complete variable domain is DTGVSQNPRHKITKRGQNVTFRCDPISEHNRLYWYRQTLGQGPEFLTYFQNEAQLEKSRLLSDRFSAERPKGSFSTLEIQRTEQGDSAMYLCASSRVRAYNTGELFFGEGSRLTVL.

This clonotype was counted ten times or more. The rearrangement joins TRBV5-1 to TRBJ1-1; TRBD1 might be the D (5 bases). The CDR3 contains 13 residues. V lost 7 bases to trimming and J lost 4 bases, with 14 bases between them. In germline, CDR1 is SGHRS, CDR2 YFSETQ. In DNA, the CDR3 is TGCGCCAGCTCAGGGTTCCGGGGCACTGAAGCTTTCTTT. It is translated as CASSGFRGTEAFF. The full variable domain, its missing parts supplied by reference TRBV5-1 and TRBJ1-1, is KAGVTQTPRYLIKTRGQQVTLSCSPISGHRSVSWYQQTPGQGLQFLFEYFSETQRNKGNFPGRFSGRQFSNSRSEMNVSTLELGDSALYLCASSGFRGTEAFFGQGTRLTVV.

This clonotype was seen at least ten times. The rearrangement joins TRBV29-1 to TRBJ2-1; no clear D. CDR1 is SQVTM and CDR2 is ANQGSEA in the germline V gene. The CDR3 has 8 residues. With 7 bases removed from V and 10 bases from J, the gap between germline ends came to 5 bases. For the CDR3, the DNA is TGCAGCGGAGGCGAGCAGTTCTTC. This sequence encodes CSGGEQFF.